A single sample gave rise to the 13 T cell receptor beta chains below, sequenced in a study of T-cell reconstitution after alpha-beta-depleted transplantation in children. Using unique molecular identifiers, the investigators prepared the TCRbeta library. TCRdb fed the PCR reads into MiXCR, producing one record per CDR3 protein. This table holds fewer than 550,000 distinct CDR3 sequences, about 10% found once. The input for sequencing was PBMCs, mostly from graft donor cells, taken 180 days after TCRalphabeta/CD19-depleted stem cell transplant. These TCRs come from a female patient under 10 years old who had a stem cell transplant for aplastic anemia, so the T cells may come from the graft donor.

This clonotype was picked up a small number of times. The V call is TRBV6-1, the J call TRBJ1-5; no clear D. The CDR3 is 14 amino acids. The V gene's germline CDR1 is MNHNS and CDR2 SASEGT. V was cut by 5 bases and J by 6 bases, with 14 bases left in between. The CDR3: CASSRPGGGQPQHF. The DNA for the CDR3 is TGTGCCAGCAGTCGACCCGGCGGTGGTCAGCCCCAGCATTTT.

The chain uses TRBV12-3 or TRBV12-4 and TRBJ1-2; the match to TRBD1 covers 10 bases. The CDR3 sequence is 18 residues long. The ends lost 1 base at V and 0 bases at J; junction bases unmatched: 8. The CDR3 DNA is TGTGCCAGCAGTTTAGGTTCCGGGACAGGGGTAGCTAACTATGGCTACACCTTC. Its protein product is CASSLGSGTGVANYGYTF.

The chain has TRBV12-3 or TRBV12-4 and TRBJ1-1, with D unresolved. The CDR3 has 14 residues. V shed 5 bases and J shed 4 bases, with 14 bases lying between them. In nucleotides, the CDR3 is TGTGCCAGCAGTAGACGAGCGTGGGGCACTGAAGCTTTCTTT. Its translation: CASSRRAWGTEAFF.

V is TRBV20-1 and J is TRBJ2-1, with 8 bases that match TRBD2. CDR1 and CDR2 (germline): DFQATT, SNEGSKA (reference sequence). J was trimmed by 5 bases and V by 0 bases; bases with no gene match: 27. This CDR3 has 22 amino acids. The CDR3 DNA reads as TGCAGTGCTAGAGATTATTCCCGGGGGGGGCTCACACCGAATAACCCCCACAATGAGCAGTTCTTC. The encoded protein is CSARDYSRGGLTPNNPHNEQFF.

This clonotype has a handful of counts. V usage is TRBV5-1 and J usage is TRBJ2-3; 8 bases align to TRBD2. Germline loops: CDR1 SGHRS, CDR2 YFSETQ. This CDR3 has 16 amino acids. J gave up 2 bases and V 3 bases, and 8 bases lay outside the gene matches. The CDR3: CASSSPGLAFTDTQYF. Written as DNA, the CDR3 is TGCGCCAGCAGCTCTCCCGGACTAGCTTTCACAGATACGCAGTATTTT.

The rearrangement uses TRBV29-1 and TRBJ2-3, with 12 bases identical to TRBD1. Germline trimming cut 7 bases from V and 4 bases from J; bases unmatched to any gene: 12. This CDR3 has 16 residues. In germline, CDR1 is SQVTM, CDR2 ANQGSEA. This chain's CDR3 is CSAGTGGFYFADTQYF. As DNA, the CDR3 is TGCAGCGCTGGGACAGGGGGCTTTTATTTTGCAGATACGCAGTATTTT.

V usage is TRBV20-1 and J usage is TRBJ2-7; the match to TRBD1 covers 8 bases. Germline CDR1 reads DFQATT; CDR2 reads SNEGSKA (reference sequence). The V segment lost 6 bases and the J segment 2 bases; nucleotides outside the gene matches: 6. CDR3 length: 13 residues. The CDR3 here is CSARRTGTYEQYV. The DNA for the CDR3 is TGCAGTGCAAGGAGGACAGGGACCTACGAGCAGTACGTC.

This clonotype was counted at least ten times. The chain carries TRBV6-5 and TRBJ2-1; no clear D gene. CDR1 and CDR2 from the germline V gene are MNHEY and SVGAGI. Trimming stripped 5 bases from V and 0 bases from J, with 11 bases between. The CDR3 loop spans 15 amino acids. This chain's CDR3 is CASSPLGISYNEQFF. In DNA, the CDR3 is TGTGCCAGCAGTCCCTTGGGCATCTCCTACAATGAGCAGTTCTTC.

The chain uses TRBV29-1 and TRBJ1-1, with D perhaps TRBD1 (5 bases). Trimming left V 5 bases short and J 4 bases short, with 11 bases between. CDR3 length: 12 residues. CDR1 is SQVTM and CDR2 is ANQGSEA in the germline V gene. The CDR3 reads CSVRQGATEAFF. The CDR3 bases are TGCAGCGTTAGGCAAGGGGCCACTGAAGCTTTCTTT.

This clonotype was observed a few times. The chain is built from TRBV7-2 and TRBJ2-7, with a possible D match to TRBD1 (5 bases). Trimming removed 3 bases from V and 1 base from J, with 10 bases in between. Germline V lookup: CDR1 SGHTA, CDR2 FQGNSA. The CDR3 length is 14 residues. This CDR3 is CASSFPTDSYEQYF. The CDR3 DNA follows: TGTGCCAGCAGCTTCCCGACAGATTCCTACGAGCAGTACTTC.

This clonotype has more than one count but fewer than ten. The rearrangement links TRBV19 to TRBJ1-5; D not resolved. CDR1 is LNHDA, CDR2 SQIVND, per germline (reference sequence). The V gene lost 6 bases and the J gene lost 7 bases, with 13 bases spanning the gap. The CDR3 runs to 13 residues. CDR3 residues: CASSPRLYQPQHF. The CDR3 coding sequence is TGTGCCAGTAGCCCGAGGTTGTACCAGCCCCAGCATTTT.

This clonotype was picked up many times. J is TRBJ1-4 and V is TRBV5-6; D is uncertain. V lost 0 bases to trimming and J lost 0 bases, with 9 bases between them. This CDR3 contains 16 residues. From germline, CDR1 is SGHDT and CDR2 YYEEEE. The CDR3 region has the DNA TGTGCCAGCAGCTTGGCCACCGGAGCAACTAATGAAAAACTGTTTTTT. Protein sequence: CASSLATGATNEKLFF.

This clonotype was seen a handful of times. This chain joins TRBV10-2 and TRBJ2-7; 11 nucleotides align to TRBD2. Germline V lookup: CDR1 WSHSY, CDR2 SAAADI. CDR3 size: 14 residues. V trimming: 6 bases; J trimming: 2 bases; junction bases outside the gene matches: 3. The CDR3 DNA sequence: TGCGCCAGCAGGGCTAGCGGGAGGCCCTACGAGCAGTACGTC. It encodes CASRASGRPYEQYV.